The sample holds a few counts of the clone carrying this T cell receptor (beta chain). This sample is part of a study of early T cells in non-severe SARS-CoV-2 infection. Trimming stripped 3 bases from V and 1 base from J, with 7 bases between. The germline V gene has CDR1 SGHKS and CDR2 YYEKEE (reference sequence). The CDR3 covers 13 residues. Individual cDNA molecules carried attached unique molecular identifiers. One entry per CDR3 protein, called by TCRdb with MiXCR from the 5' RACE reads. The table includes approximately 97,000 distinct CDR3 sequences, roughly 9.6% detected once. The chain couples TRBV5-5 to TRBJ2-5; unclear D gene. The sample was whole blood, taken at baseline. The TCR was taken from an adult who was a healthcare worker with PCR-confirmed SARS-CoV-2 infection or an uninfected control (not recorded which). The CDR3 sequence is CASSSSSQETQYF. Here the CDR3 DNA reads TGTGCCAGCAGCTCATCCAGCCAAGAGACCCAGTACTTC. Full variable domain (rest looked up from reference TRBV5-5 and TRBJ2-5): DAGVTQSPTHLIKTRGQQVTLRCSPISGHKSVSWYQQVLGQGPQFIFQYYEKEERGRGNFPDRFSARQFPNYSSELNVNALLLGDSALYLCASSSSSQETQYFGPGTRLLVL.